This T cell receptor beta chain was sequenced for a study of cytomegalovirus exposure and HLA in healthy donors (dated by TCRdb to the late 2010s). Background on the whole study: In an earlier analysis of under 600 of the donors, approximately 260 Gb of sequence data and about 110 million unique TCR beta sequences from 150 million to 200 million T cells were reported. An early release covering more than 500 HLA-typed donors comprised around 300 gigabases of sequencing data and around 85 million unique TCR sequences. Of the 300 to 500 genotyped donors, 75% to 85% were placed in the genetic ancestry cluster associated with self-reported Caucasian donors. The study aimed to test whether cataloging public T cell receptors could reveal signatures of past pathogen exposure. The study used immunosequencing to profile the T cell repertoires of approximately 640 subjects and linked those repertoires to cytomegalovirus serostatus. Besides the first cohort of under 700 subjects, a separate validation cohort made up of 90 to 150 different subjects was used. To predict cytomegalovirus infection status, the study combined high-throughput TCR immunosequencing, statistical association of individual TCRs with disease status, and machine learning. A later analysis re-analyzed previously published TCR beta repertoires from 500 to 700 donors and added high-resolution HLA genotyping to study TCR occurrence patterns. In the later analysis, no new phenotypic data were used to find candidate immune exposures; instead, reliance was placed on TCR beta sequences and their occurrence across donors. In an earlier analysis of 587 of the donors, high-throughput TCR beta sequencing was used to judge whether each TCR beta V gene segment behaved as functional or pseudogenic. Donor age, sex, ethnicity and CMV serostatus were collected together with the repertoire data. In a later genetic analysis, genome-wide SNP genotypes for 398 of the 666 donors were used, and that subset was treated as a discovery cohort. All discovery cohort repertoires had been generated on a single sequencing platform. HLA typing included class I and class II loci at four-digit resolution. Typing coverage varied by locus: about 620-640 donors for A, B, C, DRB1 and DQB1; approximately 520 for DQA1; around 610 for DPA1; fewer than 480 for DPB1. About 5 DR-DQ haplotypes were handled as single units for association and clustering, since linkage in the cohort was strong. Across 300 to 400 genotyped donors of the cohort, an average of approximately 200,000 unique TCR beta nucleotide sequences per donor were sequenced, and roughly 18% of those sequences were non-productive.

In total, around 600 healthy bone marrow donors made up the cohort. At the time of sampling, every cohort member was nominally healthy, though immune exposures that went unrecorded were likely present. The donor was CMV seronegative and belonged to the group of approximately 320 seronegative cohort members. A peripheral blood sample was collected from each donor, and TCR beta sequencing was performed on peripheral blood mononuclear cells. The Qiagen DNeasy Blood Extraction Kit was used to extract genomic DNA from the blood cell samples. This clone occurred a few times. Its antigen specificity is not known. The input lacks base qualities; no much larger clone sits a single base away. Here is what the overall study found, with its caveats: According to the authors, the approach could potentially be generalized to other disease states and immunological phenotypes. The cohort was sequenced for TCR beta chains only, and without alpha or paired-chain data the features that could be detected were limited. Specific HLA alleles were associated with over 15,000 TCR beta sequences at a false discovery rate of 0.05 in a later analysis. When HLA alleles, especially DR and DQ, strongly co-occurred, TCR associations were difficult to assign to individual alleles. In a later genetic analysis, a missense DCLRE1C variant was associated with V-gene and J-gene trimming of TCR beta chains, and the association was replicated in an independent cohort. A total of fewer than 200 TCR beta chains were listed by the study as associated with cytomegalovirus. A few of the identified cytomegalovirus-associated TCR beta chains were confirmed in vitro to be specific for cytomegalovirus antigens. Because the 87-base-pair reads could not distinguish some IMGT-functional V segments, including TRBV6-2 and TRBV6-3, those segments were excluded. Because counts were too low, around 17 rarely observed V segments, including chromosome 9 orphons, were left out of the earlier analysis of 500 to 750 of the donors. CMV serostatus was the only immune exposure information available for the cohort. Correlated functional status among segregating V segments might reflect linkage disequilibrium, but an unknown experimental factor could not be ruled out. A later analysis found that HLA-associated TCR beta chains were more clonally expanded and had lower generation probabilities than equally common non-associated chains. Broadly in line with IMGT annotations, most TCR beta V segments showed up in productive rearrangements about 87% or about 30% of the time in an earlier analysis of 450 to 750 of the donors. In both the original and validation cohorts, the classifier was reported to diagnose cytomegalovirus status with high specificity and sensitivity. According to a later analysis, parvovirus B19, influenza, CMV and Epstein-Barr virus appeared linked to several top co-occurrence clusters. A later analysis found that TCR association rates varied across HLA loci, with DRB1 alleles showing the most associated TCRs and HLA-C alleles the fewest. Roughly uniform sequencing depth across donors was assumed in presence/absence analyses, although this assumption may not hold. According to a later analysis, most CMV-associated TCR beta chains appeared to be HLA-restricted, and the HLA associations seemed to be driven largely by CMV exposure. Because HLA typing was missing for some donors at each locus, association tests included only the typed subset. Most TCR sequences were seen in very few donors, while some public TCRs were found in many individuals. In a later genetic analysis, fewer N-insertions in productive TCRs were reported among donors in an Asian-associated ancestry cluster than the roughly 710-donor mean. The sequencing pipeline was judged likely to have produced a cluster of highly shared sequence variants as a technical artifact. A further reported finding was that TCR beta sequences accurately predicted the HLA-A and HLA-B alleles for most subjects in the first cohort.

Clipping removes 1 base from V and 7 bases from J, with 7 as the unmatched junction base count. Including cysteine and phenylalanine, the CDR3 has 15 amino acids. Of all the DNA, just the CDR3 is kept, 45 bases in frame from base 1. Looking up the germline V gene (reference sequence) yields CDR1 LNHDA and CDR2 SQIVND. Receptors were amplified or captured by the immunoSEQ multiplex PCR assay. For the multiplex PCR, a mixture combining 60 forward primers for TCR Vbeta segments and 13 reverse primers for TCR Jbeta segments was used. The CDR3 region of rearranged TCR beta genes was amplified from genomic DNA by a multiplex PCR assay. Amplified TCR beta libraries were sequenced as 87-base-pair reads on the Illumina HiSeq System. As for the original processing: A later analysis counted 75 million to 100 million unique TCR beta chains across the 600 to 850 repertoires, and some 11 million of these chains were shared by at least two donors. To remove PCR and sequencing errors, raw reads were error-corrected and collapsed into unique sequences using a nearest-neighbor algorithm that merged closely related sequences. To assign V, D and J gene segments, CDR3 sequences were aligned to IMGT reference sequences. For a sequence to be retained, a match of at least six nucleotides was required to both a V gene segment and a J gene segment. Rearrangements were classified as productive when the CDR3 lacked stop codons and remained in frame with V and J, and all other rearrangements were classified as non-productive. CDR3 was defined by IMGT convention, running from the second conserved V-encoded cysteine to the conserved J-encoded phenylalanine. In an earlier analysis of around 640 of the donors, sequences lacking an unambiguous match to a single V gene segment were excluded. In an earlier analysis of about 590 of the donors, a V segment was called functional when productive rearrangements were above 56.7%, and segregating when the standard deviation between donors exceeded 5%. A statistical classification framework was built for diagnosing cytomegalovirus status from the catalog of TCR beta chain sequences. V and J gene assignment, in a later analysis, came from comparing TCR nucleotide sequences with IMGT/GENE-DB human TR gene sequences. A later analysis assigned CDR3 sequences and most-parsimonious VDJ recombination scenarios with the TCRdist pipeline. In a later analysis, each TCR beta chain was defined by its CDR3 amino acid sequence together with its V-gene family, and reads lacking a unique V-gene family were excluded. In a later analysis, 450 to 600 highly shared, low-generation-probability nucleotide sequences were removed to address suspected cross-contamination and a sequencing artifact. For each public chain, a later analysis derived a clonal expansion index from normalized ranks of inferred template counts within each repertoire. A later analysis computed generation probabilities with a VDJ recombination model fitted to out-of-frame rearrangements, and checked the results against IGoR. A later analysis scored TCR-TCR, TCR-HLA and TCR-CMV co-occurrence with hypergeometric tests, applying a repertoire-size bias correction to TCR pairs. To estimate false discovery rates, a later analysis permuted the HLA or CMV assignments 20 times. In a later analysis, co-occurring TCRs were grouped using DBSCAN, and TCRdist sequence similarity was added for clustering within HLA-allele-positive subsets. Repertoires with fewer than 30,000 or more than 120,000 public chains, plus five repertoires with anomalous nucleotide sharing, were excluded from co-occurrence clustering. TCRdb obtained this table from immuneACCESS and retained in-frame rearrangements with V and J assigned. These tables miss some clones; where compared with another copy, unresolved V genes account for less than half of the shortfall, and the remainder is unexplained. Clonal size and the V and J genes are those of that table, whereas D and trimming came from the DNA. The table for this sample lists over 150,000 clones; about 75% of them were counted only once. Jointly, the top ten make up approximately 1.3% of the sample.

Rearrangement joined TRBV19 to TRBJ2-3, and 8 bases in between align with TRBD1. Sequencing was performed on PBMCs. The sequence came from a man younger than 30 in good health and CMV-seronegative. The CDR3 region: CASSIGATGGNTQYF. The bases are TGTGCCAGTAGTATAGGTGCAACAGGGGGAAATACGCAGTATTTT. The full variable domain, completed from the reference TRBV19 and TRBJ2-3 proteins outside the CDR3, reads DGGITQSPKYLFRKEGQNVTLSCEQNLNHDAMYWYRQDPGQGLRLIYYSQIVNDFQKGDIAEGYSVSREKKESFPLTVTSAQKNPTAFYLCASSIGATGGNTQYFGPGTRLTVL.